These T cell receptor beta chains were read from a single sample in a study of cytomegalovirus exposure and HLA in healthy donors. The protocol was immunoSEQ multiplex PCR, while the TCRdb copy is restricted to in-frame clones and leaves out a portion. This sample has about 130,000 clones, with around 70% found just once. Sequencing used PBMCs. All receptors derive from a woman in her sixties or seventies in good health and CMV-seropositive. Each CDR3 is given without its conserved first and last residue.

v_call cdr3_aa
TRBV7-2 ASSLVGAGGGGYEQY
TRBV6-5 ASSYSGQANTGELF
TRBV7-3 ASSLRLAGPDTQY
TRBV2 ASSEVLGLIAAF
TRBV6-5 ASTPRGVTNEKLF
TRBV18 ASSPEGQPYEQY
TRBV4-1 ASSPRGGSGGAGETQY
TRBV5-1 ASSSGFSGGNNEQF
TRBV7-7 ASSLGQGAGNTIY
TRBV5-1 ASTLTGRTEAF
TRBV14 ASSLLTGVDTQY
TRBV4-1 ASSQIRGDTEAF
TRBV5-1 ASSLRQGGNSPLH
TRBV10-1 ASTGTSGLSSYNEQF
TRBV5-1 ASSFAGGPYNEQF
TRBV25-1 ASTQLQGGEQY
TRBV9 ASSVGTNTNYGYT
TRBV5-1 ASSVGQYNSPLH
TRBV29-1 SVETPNTGELF
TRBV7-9 ASSPQGLSGNTIY
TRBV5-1 ASSSQGSLAKNIQY
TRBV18 ASSQVIGGRTEAF
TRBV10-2 ASSESRGYTDNQPQH
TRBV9 ASSVEVQRSTGELF
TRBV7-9 ASSRDSSYNEQF
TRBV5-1 ASSLGDGGGTDTQY
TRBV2 ASSERGRYYGYT
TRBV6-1 ASSATRQDRGGNTIY
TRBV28 ASSGGGTNEKLF
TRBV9 ASSGETGAAGTQY
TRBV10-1 ASSESTGAWNEQY
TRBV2 ASSPTGWATEAF
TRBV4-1 ASSQGRGTDTQY
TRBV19 ASSIDSGDVRETQY
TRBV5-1 ASANGQGGGETQY
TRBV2 ASREVPGQGYNEKLF
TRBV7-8 ASSLGRGSWDQPQH
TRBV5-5 ASSSGQFSTDTQY
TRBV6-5 ASSYSPAGTYNEQF
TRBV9 ASSVAEISVGYT
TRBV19 ASSIGRQGGTGELF
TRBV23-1 ASSHTKTGLIRSNQPQH
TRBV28 ASSLLGRGLSPLH
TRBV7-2 ASSLREGGTEAF
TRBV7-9 ASSLGGGRQETQY